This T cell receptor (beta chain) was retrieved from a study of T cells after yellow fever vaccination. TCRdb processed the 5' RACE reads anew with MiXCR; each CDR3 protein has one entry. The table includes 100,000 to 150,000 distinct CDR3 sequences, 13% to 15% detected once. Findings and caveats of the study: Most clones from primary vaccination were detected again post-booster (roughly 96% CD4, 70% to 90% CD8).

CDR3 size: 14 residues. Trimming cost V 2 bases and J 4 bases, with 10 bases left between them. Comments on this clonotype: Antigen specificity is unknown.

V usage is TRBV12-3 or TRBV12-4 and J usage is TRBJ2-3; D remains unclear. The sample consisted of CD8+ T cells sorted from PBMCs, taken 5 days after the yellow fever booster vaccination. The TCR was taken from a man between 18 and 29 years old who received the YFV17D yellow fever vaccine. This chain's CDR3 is CASSLLGYSDTQYF. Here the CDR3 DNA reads TGTGCCAGCAGTTTATTGGGGTACTCAGATACGCAGTATTTT.